Following are 25 T cell receptor beta chains from one sample sequenced in a study of T cells in Graves' hyperthyroidism and ophthalmopathy. Amplification of TCR beta CDR3 regions was performed using RNA transcripts as template. RT-PCR in the first round (using the HTBI primer set) targeted the TCR CDR3. Each CDR3 protein is one row after TCRdb ran MiXCR on the multiplex PCR reads. The sample lists about 680,000 distinct CDR3 sequences, 35% occurring once. Material for sequencing was blood. The receptor set was obtained from a woman between 40 and 50 years old with Graves' hyperthyroidism.

V and J are TRBV7-9 and TRBJ2-7; tentative D call: TRBD1 (6 bases). From germline, CDR1 is SEHNR and CDR2 FQNEAQ (reference sequence). This CDR3 is 15 amino acids long. The V gene lost 6 bases and the J gene lost 0 bases, with 15 bases spanning the gap. CDR3 DNA: TGTGCCAGCAGTTCCGACAGGATTAGCTCCTACGAGCAGTACTTC. Protein: CASSSDRISSYEQYF. Full variable domain (missing parts from reference TRBV7-9 and TRBJ2-7): DTGVSQNPRHKITKRGQNVTFRCDPISEHNRLYWYRQTLGQGPEFLTYFQNEAQLEKSRLLSDRFSAERPKGSFSTLEIQRTEQGDSAMYLCASSSDRISSYEQYFGPGTRLTVT.

This clonotype was seen repeatedly, ten times or more. This chain connects TRBV7-8 to TRBJ1-5; D unresolved. From germline, CDR1 is SGHVS and CDR2 FQNEAQ. V was clipped by 7 bases and J by 5 bases, with 12 bases between them. The CDR3 sequence is 13 residues long. As DNA, the CDR3 is TGTGCCAGCAACCGGGCTGCCGATCAGCCCCAGCATTTT. Residues: CASNRAADQPQHF.

This clonotype was counted once. Mismatch with germline at one junction end may stem from a read error. The CDR3 protein is CASSPTTLGAYNSPFHF. The CDR3 nucleotides read TGTGCCAGCAGCCCCACCACTTTGGGCGCCTATAATTCACCCTTCCACTTT. The gene calls are TRBV11-1 and TRBJ1-6; D gene unclear. Germline CDR1 and CDR2: SGHAT and FQDESV (reference sequence). The CDR3 totals 17 residues.

The CDR3 DNA reads TGTGCCAGCAGATTCGGCCCACACAATCAGCCCCAGCATTTT. This encodes CASRFGPHNQPQHF. The genes are TRBV6-5 and TRBJ1-5; D is unclear. V lost 6 bases to trimming and J lost 3 bases, with 12 bases between them. Per the germline V gene, CDR1 is MNHEY and CDR2 is SVGAGI. This CDR3 is 14 amino acids long.

This chain connects TRBV4-1 to TRBJ1-5; tentative D call: TRBD1 (5 bases). This CDR3 spans 14 amino acids. CDR1 is MGHRA, CDR2 YSYEKL, per germline. The germline V and J ends were trimmed by 1 base and 2 bases, with 6 bases remaining between them. Here the CDR3 DNA reads TGCGCCAGCAGCCAAGGGGACCGCAATCAGCCCCAGCATTTT. It yields the protein CASSQGDRNQPQHF.

This clonotype was recorded many times. The V call is TRBV7-2, the J call TRBJ1-5; perhaps TRBD1 as D (5 bases). The CDR3 extends over 15 amino acids. Germline V gene sequence: CDR1 SGHTA, CDR2 FQGNSA. Trimming took 4 bases from V and 6 from J, leaving 16 bases between them. CDR3: CASSYQGDWGQPQHF. CDR3 DNA sequence: TGTGCCAGCAGCTACCAAGGGGACTGGGGTCAGCCCCAGCATTTT.

As to this clonotype: One junction end disagrees with the germline gene, perhaps due to a read error. The chain uses TRBV25-1 and TRBJ2-5, with D tentatively TRBD2 (7 bases). Germline assignment: CDR1 MGHDK and CDR2 SYGVNS. The CDR3 runs 16 residues. CDR3 loop: CASSLVRRGLEETRYF. The CDR3 DNA reads TGTGCCAGCAGTTTGGTTCGGCGGGGGCTGGAAGAGACCCGGTACTTC.

Details on this clonotype: The conserved final phenylalanine or tryptophan is absent from the CDR3, which likely points to a read error. No DNA is shown, since the ends of the CDR3 on it are uncertain; the CDR3 is the one TCRdb lists. The chain is built from TRBV7-9 and TRBJ1-2; the listed D gene, TRBD1, was not tested against the DNA. The CDR3 adds up to 8 amino acids, both ends counted. Per germline, CDR1 SEHNR and CDR2 FQNEAQ (reference sequence). CDR3 protein: CASSLTGT.

This chain links TRBV12-5 with TRBJ2-7, with 8 bases matching TRBD2. The CDR3 spans 18 residues. The V gene end was trimmed by 4 bases and the J gene end by 2 bases; junction bases not matched to a gene: 16. Germline-derived CDR1 and CDR2 are LGHNT and FRNRAP. The CDR3 sequence is CASGSPMPPREGPYEQYF. The CDR3 DNA is TGTGCTAGTGGTTCGCCCATGCCCCCTCGGGAGGGGCCCTACGAGCAGTACTTC.

The chain has TRBV10-3 and TRBJ2-2; 10 bases align to TRBD1. Germline V lookup: CDR1 ENHRY, CDR2 SYGVKD. The CDR3 runs to 14 residues. J was trimmed by 7 bases and V by 7 bases; bases with no gene match: 6. The CDR3, as DNA: TGTGCCATCATGGGCGGGACAGGGGACGGGGAGCTGTTTTTT. It encodes CAIMGGTGDGELFF.

The chain couples TRBV12-3 or TRBV12-4 to TRBJ2-5, with D uncertain. V gave up 6 bases and J gave up 2 bases, with 10 bases separating them. The CDR3 sequence is 13 residues long. The chain's CDR3 is CASRGQEQETQYF. CDR3 DNA sequence: TGTGCCAGCAGGGGTCAGGAACAAGAGACCCAGTACTTC.

This chain joins TRBV6-2 or TRBV6-3 and TRBJ2-7, with a possible D match to TRBD1 (5 bases). This CDR3 has 16 amino acids. The germline V gene has CDR1 MNHEY and CDR2 SVGEGT. Between the trimmed V and J ends, which lost 0 bases and 3 bases, there was a span of 15 bases. The CDR3 bases are TGTGCCAGCAGTTACTCGTTGAAAGTCGGACACTACGAGCAGTACTTC. This sequence encodes CASSYSLKVGHYEQYF.

This chain links TRBV7-2 with TRBJ2-5; D not resolved. The CDR3 totals 12 residues. Germline loops: CDR1 SGHTA, CDR2 FQGNSA. CDR3 loop: CARVSFGETQYF. CDR3 in DNA: TGTGCTAGGGTTAGCTTTGGGGAGACCCAGTACTTC.

There are a few counts of this clonotype. V gene TRBV5-1 combines with J gene TRBJ2-5, with 9 positions matching TRBD1. With 2 bases clipped from V and 5 bases from J, the junction kept 7 bases outside the gene matches. Germline CDR1 and CDR2: SGHRS and YFSETQ. The CDR3 sequence is 15 residues long. CDR3 amino acids: CASSFSGQGTETQYF. The CDR3, as DNA: TGCGCCAGCAGCTTCTCCGGACAGGGGACGGAGACCCAGTACTTC.

This clonotype was counted at least ten times. The chain couples TRBV25-1 to TRBJ1-1; a weak D match, TRBD1 (5 bases). V gave up 5 bases and J gave up 3 bases, with 13 bases separating them. Germline V CDR1 and CDR2: MGHDK, SYGVNS. This CDR3 has 14 residues. CDR3 DNA: TGTGCCAGCAGTCTCCCAGGGTCCGACACTGAAGCTTTCTTT. This codes for CASSLPGSDTEAFF. The full variable domain, completed using reference TRBV25-1 and TRBJ1-1, is EADIYQTPRYLVIGTGKKITLECSQTMGHDKMYWYQQDPGMELHLIHYSYGVNSTEKGDLSSESTVSRIRTEHFPLTLESARPSHTSQYLCASSLPGSDTEAFFGQGTRLTVV.

This clonotype appeared a few times. This chain links TRBV4-1 with TRBJ2-2; 7 nucleotides match TRBD1. Trimming took 3 bases from V and 4 from J; bases not matched to a gene: 5. CDR1 MGHRA and CDR2 YSYEKL come from the germline V gene. The CDR3 has 15 residues. In nucleotides, the CDR3 is TGCGCCAGCAGCCACGACAGGGTCGGCACCGGGGAGCTGTTTTTT. This encodes CASSHDRVGTGELFF.

V and J are TRBV10-3 and TRBJ1-1; no clear D gene. Per the germline V gene, CDR1 is ENHRY and CDR2 is SYGVKD. V lost 0 bases and J 0 bases, leaving 8 bases between the germline ends. The CDR3 length is 15 residues. The CDR3 reads CAISESIQMNTEAFF. CDR3 sequence (DNA): TGTGCCATCAGTGAGTCGATACAGATGAACACTGAAGCTTTCTTT.

There are a few counts of this clonotype. The chain carries TRBV2 and TRBJ1-5; no firm D call. The length of the CDR3 is 15 residues. Deletions cut 5 bases from V and 4 bases from J, with 15 bases between. Germline V gives CDR1 SNHLY, CDR2 FYNNEI. The CDR3 nucleotides are TGTGCCAGCAGTTTAGGAGGGAGTAGGAATCAGCCCCAGCATTTT. Protein sequence: CASSLGGSRNQPQHF. Together with reference TRBV2 and TRBJ1-5, the CDR3 gives the full variable domain: EPEVTQTPSHQVTQMGQEVILRCVPISNHLYFYWYRQILGQKVEFLVSFYNNEISEKSEIFDDQFSVERPDGSNFTLKIRSTKLEDSAMYFCASSLGGSRNQPQHFGDGTRLSIL.

This clonotype showed up many times. The rearrangement joins TRBV7-8 to TRBJ2-2, with 7 bases identical to TRBD2. The germline V gene has CDR1 SGHVS and CDR2 FQNEAQ. V gave up 2 bases and J gave up 3 bases; unmatched junction bases: 3. The CDR3 covers 15 residues. The CDR3 sequence: CASSLPLADTGELFF. The CDR3 DNA follows: TGTGCCAGCAGCTTACCGCTAGCGGACACCGGGGAGCTGTTTTTT.

This clonotype has only a few counts. CDR3 coding DNA: TGTGCCACCACTCCCGGGACAGGGGCTACTAGGGAGCAGTACTTC. Translation: CATTPGTGATREQYF. V and J are TRBV19 and TRBJ2-7; 10 bases are shared with TRBD1. Germline CDR1 is LNHDA and CDR2 is SQIVND (reference sequence). Trimming took 10 bases from V and 7 from J; bases not matched to a gene: 16. The CDR3 spans 15 residues.

The chain joins TRBV9 to TRBJ2-7; D is unresolved. Deletions cut 0 bases from V and 9 bases from J, with 7 bases between. From germline, CDR1 is SGDLS and CDR2 YYNGEE. The CDR3 sequence is 11 residues long. The CDR3 sequence: CASSVDVGQYF. In DNA form, the CDR3 reads TGTGCCAGCAGCGTAGATGTGGGGCAGTACTTC.

The chain recombines TRBV6-4 with TRBJ2-2; 9 positions match TRBD1. The germline gives CDR1 MRHNA, CDR2 SNTAGT. This CDR3 is built from 17 residues. The V gene end was trimmed by 2 bases and the J gene end by 3 bases; junction bases not matched to a gene: 7. This CDR3 reads CASSDGGDRVYTGELFF. The CDR3 DNA follows: TGTGCCAGCAGTGACGGGGGGGACAGGGTTTACACCGGGGAGCTGTTTTTT.

DNA of the CDR3: TGTGCCAGCAGCACAGGAGCGGCGGAGGGAGTATACGAGCAGTACTTC. It codes for CASSTGAAEGVYEQYF. The chain recombines TRBV28 with TRBJ2-7, with D perhaps TRBD2 (6 bases). The CDR3 runs 16 residues. Germline CDR1 is MDHEN and CDR2 is SYDVKM. Deletions cut 6 bases from V and 4 bases from J, with 22 bases between.

The chain joins TRBV19 to TRBJ1-1, with TRBD1 identical over 8 bases. Trimming took 5 bases from V and 3 from J; bases not matched to a gene: 11. This CDR3 spans 16 amino acids. CDR1 and CDR2 (germline): LNHDA, SQIVND (reference sequence). The CDR3 protein is CASSPIVAGQDTEAFF. The CDR3 region has the DNA TGTGCCAGTAGTCCCATAGTGGCGGGACAGGACACTGAAGCTTTCTTT.

This clonotype showed up just a few times. The chain combines TRBV5-4 with TRBJ1-1; D is undetermined. Germline V gives CDR1 SGHNT, CDR2 YYREEE (reference sequence). Deletions cut 0 bases from V and 4 bases from J, with 10 bases between. This CDR3 contains 14 residues. In DNA, the CDR3 is TGTGCCAGCAGCTTGGCCGGACGGCGCACTGAAGCTTTCTTT. It specifies CASSLAGRRTEAFF.